These T cell receptor beta chains were read from a single sample in a study of cytomegalovirus exposure and HLA in healthy donors. Repertoires were generated with immunoSEQ multiplex PCR, while TCRdb's copy carries only in-frame clones and drops some. This sample has 90,000 to 150,000 clones, with 88% found just once. Sequencing used PBMCs. The source of these receptors is a man between 18 and 29 years old in good health and CMV-seropositive. Each CDR3 is given with its conserved first and last residue. D genes are given only for firm matches. Some rows have no size entry. The others give once, few or many, or a class for an expanded clone.

j_call,clone_size,v_call,d_call,cdr3_aa,cdr3_nt
TRBJ1-2,once,TRBV6-5,TRBD1,CASNTDRGGGYTF,TGTGCCAGCAATACGGACAGGGGAGGCGGCTACACCTTC
TRBJ1-2,NA,TRBV14,TRBD1,CASSQDRGQGGYTF,TGTGCCAGCAGCCAAGACAGGGGGCAGGGTGGCTACACCTTC
TRBJ2-3,NA,TRBV9,NA,CASRAGGQSTDTQYF,TGTGCCAGCAGGGCTGGAGGGCAGAGCACAGATACGCAGTATTTT
TRBJ1-1,NA,TRBV19,TRBD1,CASSIGPDRGLVEAFF,TGTGCCAGTAGTATAGGCCCCGACAGGGGATTAGTCGAAGCTTTCTTT
TRBJ2-2,once,TRBV7-9,NA,CASSLVAATGELFF,TGTGCCAGCAGCTTAGTAGCGGCCACCGGGGAGCTGTTTTTT
TRBJ1-2,many,TRBV4-1,NA,CASSPARGGYTF,TGCGCCAGCAGCCCGGCTAGGGGAGGCTACACCTTC
TRBJ2-7,NA,TRBV9,NA,CASSVDLASYEQYF,TGTGCCAGCAGCGTAGACCTAGCTTCCTACGAGCAGTACTTC
TRBJ2-3,NA,TRBV19,TRBD2,CASRGAGADTQYF,TGTGCCAGTAGGGGAGCGGGGGCAGATACGCAGTATTTT
TRBJ2-3,NA,TRBV27,TRBD2,CASSSLLAGFTDTQYF,TGTGCCAGCAGTTCTCTCCTAGCGGGGTTCACAGATACGCAGTATTTT
TRBJ1-4,NA,TRBV28,TRBD1,CASSSPTGGHEKLFF,TGTGCCAGCAGTTCCCCGACAGGGGGTCATGAAAAACTGTTTTTT
TRBJ2-3,NA,TRBV7-2,NA,CASSRSRWDTQYF,TGTGCCAGCAGTCGATCCAGGTGGGATACGCAGTATTTT